This T cell receptor (beta chain) originates from a study of chemoradiotherapy in HPV16-positive cancers. The assay was immunoSEQ multiplex PCR, and TCRdb's table has in-frame clones only and misses some. This sample has about 1,900 clones, with around nine tenths found just once. Regarding the study as a whole: Candidate HPV-specific clones and E7-related TCR motifs grew in tumor during treatment.

On this clone itself: What it binds is not known.

Over chemoradiotherapy, repertoires were sampled more than once. CDR3 length: 19 residues. Germline values: CDR1 SQVTM, CDR2 ANQGSEA. Unmatched junction bases numbered 14, after V lost 5 bases and J lost 4 bases. This TCR was recovered from a human donor with HPV-associated anogenital cancer. The V gene is TRBV29-1, the J gene TRBJ2-2, with 15 nucleotides matching TRBD2. Sequences were derived from tumor tissue, sampled from a patient who underwent chemoradiotherapy. The CDR3 coding sequence is TGCAGCGTTTCAGGTACCGGGACTAGCGGGAGGATAGGCACCGGGGAGCTGTTTTTT. Translation: CSVSGTGTSGRIGTGELFF.